These 29 T cell receptor beta chains originate from one sample sequenced in a study of early T cells in non-severe SARS-CoV-2 infection. TCRdb re-called the 5' RACE reads with MiXCR, one entry per CDR3 protein. The repertoire holds around 58,000 distinct CDR3 sequences, roughly 8.2% seen once, with roughly a tenth in the top ten. Sequencing used whole blood, obtained at baseline. All receptors derive from an adult who was a healthcare worker with PCR-confirmed SARS-CoV-2 infection or an uninfected control (not recorded which).

This clonotype was observed a handful of times. The chain uses TRBV20-1 and TRBJ2-3; TRBD2 matches 8 bases. Trimming removed 3 bases from V and 1 base from J; junction bases left unmatched: 3. This CDR3 contains 14 residues. The germline gives CDR1 DFQATT, CDR2 SNEGSKA (reference sequence). CDR3 sequence (DNA): TGCAGTGCTAGTTTAGCGGGACGCACAGATACGCAGTATTTT. Its protein is CSASLAGRTDTQYF.

This clonotype was counted between two and nine times. The J gene is TRBJ2-7, the V gene TRBV6-2 or TRBV6-3; 11 bases match TRBD2. Germline V gene data show CDR1 as MNHEY and CDR2 as SVGEGT. The V gene end was trimmed by 6 bases and the J gene end by 4 bases; junction bases not matched to a gene: 8. The CDR3 runs 15 residues. The CDR3 reads CASSSPGTSGYEQYF. The CDR3 nucleotides read TGTGCCAGCAGCTCCCCCGGGACTAGCGGATACGAGCAGTACTTC.

This clonotype was counted between two and nine times. The chain recombines TRBV12-3 or TRBV12-4 with TRBJ2-7; TRBD1 matches at 8 bases. V lost 6 bases and J lost 2; bases outside the gene matches: 6. CDR3 length: 14 residues. CDR3 sequence (DNA): TGTGCCAGCAGCCGGACAGGGAGTACCTACGAGCAGTACTTC. It codes for CASSRTGSTYEQYF.

Ten or more counts support this clonotype. The chain joins TRBV29-1 to TRBJ2-1; weak D call: TRBD2 (6 bases). Germline V CDR1 and CDR2: SQVTM, ANQGSEA. Trimming took off 6 bases at V and 9 bases at J, with 15 bases between the two ends. The CDR3 is 12 residues long. The CDR3 bases are TGCAGCGTGCGAGCGGGTTTTGGTGAGCAGTTCTTC. It translates to CSVRAGFGEQFF.

The CDR3: CASSYGTGGRDIQYF. CDR3 nucleotide sequence: TGTGCCAGCAGTTACGGGACCGGGGGTAGAGACATTCAGTACTTC. J is TRBJ2-4 and V is TRBV6-6, with D perhaps matching TRBD2 (6 bases). This CDR3 region has 15 residues. V was trimmed by 2 bases and J by 8 bases, leaving 16 bases between them. In germline, CDR1 is MNHNY, CDR2 SVGAGI (reference sequence).

The CDR3 protein is CSAQPLAGLYEQYF. In DNA form, the CDR3 reads TGCAGCGCCCAACCATTGGCAGGGCTCTACGAGCAGTACTTC. The chain has TRBV29-1 and TRBJ2-7, with D tentatively TRBD1 (5 bases). This CDR3 is 14 amino acids long. Germline CDR1 and CDR2: SQVTM and ANQGSEA. V lost 7 bases and J 3 bases, leaving 19 bases between the germline ends.

This clonotype was observed at least ten times. The rearrangement uses TRBV18 and TRBJ1-3, with 7 bases aligning to TRBD1. Trimming removed 5 bases from V and 4 bases from J; junction bases left unmatched: 5. This CDR3 is built from 14 residues. Germline V gives CDR1 KGHSH, CDR2 LQKENI. This CDR3 is CASSSGTAGNTIYF. The CDR3 nucleotides read TGTGCCAGCTCATCCGGGACAGCGGGAAACACCATATATTTT.

This clonotype showed up many times. The chain is built from TRBV28 and TRBJ1-1; 10 bases align to TRBD1. Losses at the gene ends were 1 base for V and 6 bases for J; bases not matched to a gene: 2. The germline V gene encodes CDR1 MDHEN and CDR2 SYDVKM. The CDR3 has 14 residues. The CDR3 nucleotides are TGTGCCAGCAGTTTATTTGGGACAGGGGCTGAAGCTTTCTTT. This gives the protein CASSLFGTGAEAFF. The whole variable domain, filled in from reference TRBV28 and TRBJ1-1, reads DVKVTQSSRYLVKRTGEKVFLECVQDMDHENMFWYRQDPGLGLRLIYFSYDVKMKEKGDIPEGYSVSREKKERFSLILESASTNQTSMYLCASSLFGTGAEAFFGQGTRLTVV.

This clonotype appeared many times. The V gene is TRBV5-4, the J gene TRBJ2-3; TRBD2 matches 10 bases. V lost 0 bases, J lost 4 bases, and 5 bases stayed unmatched. The length of the CDR3 is 16 residues. Looked up from germline, CDR1 is SGHNT and CDR2 is YYREEE (reference sequence). This CDR3 is CASSLGLAGEADTQYF. In nucleotides, the CDR3 is TGTGCCAGCAGCTTGGGGCTAGCGGGAGAGGCAGATACGCAGTATTTT.

In this sample, this clonotype turned up many times. The chain uses TRBV20-1 and TRBJ2-1; 13 bases are a match to TRBD2. CDR3 length: 16 residues. Germline V gene data show CDR1 as DFQATT and CDR2 as SNEGSKA (reference sequence). V trimming: 5 bases; J trimming: 3 bases; junction bases outside the gene matches: 7. The DNA of the CDR3 is TGCAGTGCTCACTCGACTAGCGGGAGGCACTACAATGAGCAGTTCTTC. Encoded protein: CSAHSTSGRHYNEQFF.

This clonotype was detected a few times. The V gene is TRBV6-5, the J gene TRBJ1-2; D is perhaps TRBD1 (5 bases). Trimming took 5 bases from V and 4 from J, leaving 14 bases between them. Germline CDR1 MNHEY, CDR2 SVGAGI. This CDR3 is built from 14 residues. The CDR3 reads CASSRDGASYGYTF. The CDR3 region has the DNA TGTGCCAGCAGTAGGGATGGGGCCTCCTATGGCTACACCTTC.

This chain links TRBV21-1 with TRBJ2-7; TRBD1, the table's D call, lacks a check against the DNA. TRBV21-1 is listed as a pseudogene. The length of the CDR3 is 15 residues. CDR3 residues: CASGGGRQNSYEQYF. The DNA of the CDR3 is TGTGCCAGCGGGGGCGGCAGACAGAACTCCTACGAGCAGTACTTC.

This chain connects TRBV29-1 to TRBJ2-5, with D perhaps TRBD1 (5 bases). Trimming removed 4 bases at V and 1 base at J, with 13 bases between. CDR3 length: 14 residues. CDR1 SQVTM and CDR2 ANQGSEA come from the germline V gene. Here the CDR3 DNA reads TGCAGCGTTGTAGATAAGGGGCCCCAAGAGACCCAGTACTTC. Its protein is CSVVDKGPQETQYF.

This clonotype was counted ten times or more. The chain links TRBV7-9 to TRBJ2-7, with D unresolved. Germline V gene lookup returns CDR1 SEHNR and CDR2 FQNEAQ (reference sequence). The V end lost 2 bases, the J end lost 6 bases, and 17 bases lay between the germline ends. The CDR3 spans 15 residues. The CDR3 spells CASSLLPTLKGEQYF. The CDR3 DNA follows: TGTGCCAGCAGCTTACTGCCCACCCTAAAGGGCGAGCAGTACTTC.

This clonotype was seen more than once but under ten times. This rearrangement joins TRBV5-4 to TRBJ2-1, with D tentatively TRBD1 (6 bases). V gave up 7 bases and J gave up 8 bases, with 13 bases separating them. The V gene's germline CDR1 is SGHNT and CDR2 YYREEE (reference sequence). The CDR3 consists of 12 residues. DNA for the CDR3: TGTGCCAGCTGGCAGGGGCGGGATGAGCAGTTCTTC. Translation gives CASWQGRDEQFF.

This rearrangement joins TRBV15 to TRBJ2-7; 12 nucleotides agree with TRBD2. The V gene's germline CDR1 is LNHNV and CDR2 YYDKDF (reference sequence). There are 17 residues in the CDR3. V was clipped by 1 base and J by 6 bases; unmatched bases: 10. CDR3 bases: TGTGCCACCAGCAGAGCGGCTAGCGGGAGGGCCAAGGCCGAGCAGTACTTC. Encoded protein: CATSRAASGRAKAEQYF. Supplemented by reference TRBV15 and TRBJ2-7, the full variable domain reads DAMVIQNPRYQVTQFGKPVTLSCSQTLNHNVMYWYQQKSSQAPKLLFHYYDKDFNNEADTPDNFQSRRPNTSFCFLDIRSPGLGDTAMYLCATSRAASGRAKAEQYFGPGTRLTVT.

This chain joins TRBV18 and TRBJ1-5; no clear D. With 2 bases removed from V and 0 bases from J, the gap between germline ends came to 11 bases. The CDR3 covers 16 residues. Germline CDR1 reads KGHSH; CDR2 reads LQKENI. The CDR3 region is CASSPEGIYSNQPQHF. The CDR3 region has the DNA TGTGCCAGCTCACCAGAAGGAATCTATAGCAATCAGCCCCAGCATTTT.

This clonotype was seen a few times. J is TRBJ1-1 and V is TRBV6-2 or TRBV6-3, with D unresolved. This CDR3 region has 11 residues. Looked up from germline, CDR1 is MNHEY and CDR2 is SVGEGT. V lost 6 bases to trimming and J lost 5 bases, with 7 bases between them. The CDR3 sequence is CASRLGTEAFF. The CDR3 coding sequence is TGTGCCAGCAGGCTGGGGACTGAAGCTTTCTTT.

This clonotype was picked up a small number of times. This chain links TRBV3-1 with TRBJ1-1; no definite D call. The CDR3 has 12 residues. The germline V and J ends were trimmed by 4 bases and 2 bases, with 5 bases remaining between them. CDR1 and CDR2 (germline): LGHDT, YNNKEL (reference sequence). CDR3 region: CASSRSNTEAFF. The CDR3 bases are TGTGCCAGCAGCCGGTCAAACACTGAAGCTTTCTTT.

This clonotype was detected ten times or more. The chain is built from TRBV28 and TRBJ2-1; D is undetermined. Germline CDR1 reads MDHEN; CDR2 reads SYDVKM. The CDR3 is 13 amino acids. Trimming removed 7 bases at V and 12 bases at J, with 19 bases between. The CDR3 spells CASNGLPLLVQFF. In nucleotides, the CDR3 is TGTGCCAGCAACGGGTTACCCCTCCTTGTGCAGTTCTTC.

At least ten counts were recorded for this clonotype. The rearrangement links TRBV5-1 to TRBJ2-1, with a weak D call TRBD2 (5 bases). Germline lookup yields CDR1 SGHRS and CDR2 YFSETQ. This CDR3 is 15 amino acids long. Between the trimmed V and J ends, which lost 1 base and 2 bases, there was a span of 10 bases. As DNA, the CDR3 is TGCGCCAGCAGCTTGAGCGGAACTCCCTACAATGAGCAGTTCTTC. Translated: CASSLSGTPYNEQFF.

The chain is built from TRBV6-4 and TRBJ2-5; D is ambiguous. Germline assignment: CDR1 MRHNA and CDR2 SNTAGT. The CDR3 length is 13 residues. V lost 3 bases, J lost 5 bases, and 10 bases lay in between. The CDR3 DNA follows: TGTGCCAGCAGTGAGATGCAAGGGGAGACCCAGTACTTC. Its translation is CASSEMQGETQYF.

This chain links TRBV5-1 with TRBJ2-7; D possibly matches TRBD1 or TRBD2 (5 bases each). Germline V lookup: CDR1 SGHRS, CDR2 YFSETQ. Trimming took off 3 bases at V and 2 bases at J, with 9 bases between the two ends. The CDR3 contains 13 residues. CDR3 nucleotides: TGCGCCAGCAGCTCGACGGGACCCTACGAGCAGTACTTC. As protein: CASSSTGPYEQYF.

There are a few counts of this clonotype. The chain has TRBV12-3 or TRBV12-4 and TRBJ2-1; TRBD2 might be the D (5 bases). The CDR3 spans 14 residues. The germline V and J ends were trimmed by 10 bases and 7 bases, with 20 bases remaining between them. The CDR3 loop reads CATQWAGGSNEQFF. DNA of the CDR3: TGTGCCACCCAATGGGCGGGCGGATCAAATGAGCAGTTCTTC.

This clonotype was picked up a small number of times. The rearrangement links TRBV6-2 or TRBV6-3 to TRBJ2-7, with 11 bases that match TRBD2. CDR1 MNHEY and CDR2 SVGEGT come from the germline V gene. The CDR3 is made up of 15 amino acids. V trimming: 8 bases; J trimming: 2 bases; junction bases outside the gene matches: 8. The CDR3 coding sequence is TGTGCCAGCCGAGTAGCGGGAGGGCCTACCTACGAGCAGTACTTC. Its translation is CASRVAGGPTYEQYF.

V and J are TRBV27 and TRBJ2-7; D possibly matches TRBD1 or TRBD2 (5 bases each). The CDR3 loop spans 15 amino acids. V was pared by 6 bases and J by 2 bases, with 17 bases between. Germline V gives CDR1 MNHEY, CDR2 SMNVEV (reference sequence). CDR3: CASSRDPQGAYEQYF. The CDR3 DNA sequence: TGTGCCAGCAGCCGCGACCCGCAGGGAGCCTACGAGCAGTACTTC.

This clonotype was seen a handful of times. The chain couples TRBV20-1 to TRBJ2-7; 11 nucleotides line up with TRBD2. The CDR3 extends over 16 amino acids. Germline V gene sequence: CDR1 DFQATT, CDR2 SNEGSKA (reference sequence). V lost 4 bases to trimming and J lost 3 bases; unmatched junction nucleotides: 11. CDR3 DNA: TGCAGTGCTATTCCGGGACTAGCGGAGGGCGGCTACGAGCAGTACTTC. Protein: CSAIPGLAEGGYEQYF.

This clonotype was seen more than once but under ten times. In nucleotides, the CDR3 is TGTGCCAGCAGCCGACAGGGGGCAATGGAGACCCAGTACTTC. As protein: CASSRQGAMETQYF. This chain links TRBV7-6 with TRBJ2-5, with 10 bases aligning to TRBD1. CDR1 and CDR2 from the germline V gene are SGHVS and FNYEAQ. The CDR3 totals 14 residues. With 5 bases clipped from V and 5 bases from J, the junction kept 5 bases outside the gene matches. The entire variable domain, with the rest obtained from reference TRBV7-6 and TRBJ2-5, is as follows: GAGVSQSPRYKVTKRGQDVALRCDPISGHVSLYWYRQALGQGPEFLTYFNYEAQQDKSGLPNDRFSAERPEGSISTLTIQRTEQRDSAMYRCASSRQGAMETQYFGPGTRLLVL.

This clonotype was found a few times. The chain has TRBV10-3 and TRBJ2-5, with a weak D call TRBD2 (5 bases). The CDR3 extends over 13 amino acids. Germline CDR1 is ENHRY and CDR2 is SYGVKD. Trimming left V 11 bases short and J 5 bases short, with 18 bases between. The CDR3 coding sequence is TGTGCCCTCCGGGATCCCCTAAGGGAGACCCAGTACTTC. This gives the protein CALRDPLRETQYF.